The sequence of this TCR beta chain was determined in a study of OX40 agonist ivuxolimab in advanced cancers. Study-wide background: The drug used for patients, ivuxolimab, was an agonistic anti-OX40 (CD134) antibody.

Profiling relied on immunoSEQ multiplex PCR, and the TCRdb table lists in-frame clones only, not all of them. Of under 100,000 clones in the sample, roughly nine tenths were seen once. Trimming shortened V by 6 bases and J by 5 bases, and 8 bases separated the two germline ends. CDR1 LNHDA and CDR2 SQIVND come from the germline V gene (reference sequence). CDR3 length: 12 amino acids. The source is an adult with an advanced solid tumor such as melanoma, head and neck, liver or kidney cancer. V and J are TRBV19 and TRBJ1-5; D might be TRBD1 (5 bases). The sequencing here drew on CD4+ or CD8+ T cells sorted from blood, taken in a trial of the OX40 agonist ivuxolimab. The CDR3, as DNA: TGTGCCAGTAGCGGGGGTTATCAGCCCCAGCATTTT. Protein sequence: CASSGGYQPQHF.